In its sample, the clone carrying this TCR beta chain was seen a few times. CDR1 and CDR2 from the germline V gene are SEHNR and FQNEAQ (reference sequence). Unmatched junction bases numbered 18, after V lost 5 bases and J lost 3 bases. The CDR3 spans 19 residues. Original processing methods: Reference gene primers were amplified, and this amplification served to estimate nucleated cell counts. Libraries were prepared by immunoSEQ multiplex PCR; TCRdb keeps only in-frame clonotypes and omits some of them. V, J and clone size are taken as reported in that table, and D and trimming were inferred from the DNA itself. The sample contains approximately 300,000 clones, 75% to 90% of which appear only once. These data are taken from a study of blood T cell repertoires in COVID-19. The overall study: Acute and convalescent COVID-19 samples came from the United States, Italy and Spain. The cDNA or gDNA used as material had been derived from T cells, B-cell-depleted T cells, or PBMCs.

Sequencing was carried out using peripheral blood. The gene calls are TRBV7-9 and TRBJ2-3, with TRBD2 matching 9 bases. The clonotype comes from a woman aged 45-59 years who had recovered from COVID-19. The CDR3 DNA sequence: TGTGCCAGCAGCGTTGGACAGCTCTTTTGGACTAGCGTTACAGATACGCAGTATTTT. It yields the protein CASSVGQLFWTSVTDTQYF.